In this sample, the clone carrying this TCR beta chain turned up once. This entry is derived from a study of immune evolution from preneoplasia to lung adenocarcinoma. Histologic diagnosis was independently verified by two lung pathologists. Macro-dissection enriched premalignant or tumor cells before nucleic acid extraction. Measured with immunoSEQ multiplex PCR; TCRdb has only the in-frame clones, and not every one. The sample lists 16,000 or so clones, 70% to 90% occurring once. Per germline, CDR1 MNHEY and CDR2 SVGAGI. V lost 5 bases and J 6 bases, leaving 13 bases between the germline ends. The CDR3 is made up of 13 amino acids.

The source material was FFPE invasive lung adenocarcinoma tissue. This TCR came from a person between 70 and 80 years old with invasive lung adenocarcinoma. The V gene is TRBV6-5, the J gene TRBJ1-1; D unclear. In DNA form, the CDR3 reads TGTGCCAGCAGTACTGCTTACGACTCTGAAGCTTTCTTT. Amino acids: CASSTAYDSEAFF.